This T cell receptor (beta chain) was sequenced for a study of control samples from healthy donors and cancer patients. This CDR3 has 15 residues. Per germline, CDR1 SGHTA and CDR2 FQGTGA. The germline V and J ends were trimmed by 5 bases and 0 bases, with 13 bases remaining between them. Produced via immunoSEQ multiplex PCR; TCRdb's table is partial and in-frame only. The sample lists around 110,000 clones; around 89% were seen once. The rearrangement joins TRBV7-3 to TRBJ1-2; D might be TRBD1 (5 bases). Sequenced input: blood. The clonotype comes from a woman in her 70s in good health. The CDR3 spells CASSPSGAANYGYTF. CDR3 nucleotide sequence: TGTGCCAGCAGCCCAAGCGGGGCGGCTAACTATGGCTACACCTTC.